This T cell receptor (beta chain) was recovered during a study of blood T cells in healthy people across ages. Next came a second PCR, run for about 7 to 12 cycles, which used a sample-barcoded 5' primer along with a J-beta primer mix. MiXCR, run by TCRdb on the 5' RACE reads, gives a single entry per CDR3 protein. The sample lists 1.6 million or so distinct CDR3 sequences, roughly 30% occurring once. Notes on the study in general: Significant beta diversity loss was already apparent by age approximately 38, declining roughly linearly.

Concerning this clonotype: What it recognizes is unknown.

Input material: blood. The source is a woman aged 25 to 39 in good health.

In DNA form, the CDR3 reads TGCAGTGCTAGAGAAGGTAGCGGGAGTGGGGAGACCCAGTACTTC. Protein: CSAREGSGSGETQYF. The chain uses TRBV20-1 and TRBJ2-5; 9 nucleotides line up with TRBD2. This CDR3 has 15 amino acids. Germline CDR1 reads DFQATT; CDR2 reads SNEGSKA (reference sequence). The junction had 7 bases not matched to a gene; V was cut back by 0 bases and J by 5 bases.